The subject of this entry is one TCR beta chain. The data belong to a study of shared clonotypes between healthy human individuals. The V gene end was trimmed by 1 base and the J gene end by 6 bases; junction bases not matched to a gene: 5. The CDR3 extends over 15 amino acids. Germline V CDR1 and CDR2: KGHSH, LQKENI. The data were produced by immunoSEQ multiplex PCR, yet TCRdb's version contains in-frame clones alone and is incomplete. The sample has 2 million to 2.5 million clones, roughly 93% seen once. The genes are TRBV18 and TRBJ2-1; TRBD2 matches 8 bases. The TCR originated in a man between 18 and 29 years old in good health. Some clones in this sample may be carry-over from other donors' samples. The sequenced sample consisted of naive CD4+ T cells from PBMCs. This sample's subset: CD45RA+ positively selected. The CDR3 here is CASSPLYGRVNEQFF. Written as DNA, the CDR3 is TGTGCCAGCTCACCACTTTACGGGAGGGTCAATGAGCAGTTCTTC.